This T cell receptor beta chain was captured in a study of siplizumab effects on memory and regulatory T cells. Study-level findings and limits: Just a small share of alloreactive clones was traced back to unstimulated subsets. Naive or memory phenotype was unassignable for roughly 80-96% of proliferating CD4+ or CD8+ clones. Naive T cells were seemingly more diverse than memory cells, and major contributions to the alloresponse seemed to be made by them. A mean of about 72% of mappable alloreactive CD4+ clones were Treg-derived with siplizumab, compared with roughly 27% in controls.

With respect to this clone: Its antigen remains unidentified.

Sequencing was performed with immunoSEQ multiplex PCR; in TCRdb, only in-frame clones are kept and a portion is missing. The data hold some 97,000 clones, with around 90% observed a single time. The CDR3 extends over 13 amino acids. V was pared by 6 bases and J by 2 bases, with 11 bases between. Germline V gene sequence: CDR1 MNHNY, CDR2 SVGAGI (reference sequence). Sequenced sample: CD4+ T cells sorted from blood. The sequence was collected from a human donor in good health. The genes are TRBV6-6 and TRBJ2-7, with D tentatively TRBD1 or TRBD2 (5 bases each). The CDR3 DNA is TGTGCCAGCAGGGGGACGTTAACCTACGAGCAGTACTTC. As protein: CASRGTLTYEQYF.